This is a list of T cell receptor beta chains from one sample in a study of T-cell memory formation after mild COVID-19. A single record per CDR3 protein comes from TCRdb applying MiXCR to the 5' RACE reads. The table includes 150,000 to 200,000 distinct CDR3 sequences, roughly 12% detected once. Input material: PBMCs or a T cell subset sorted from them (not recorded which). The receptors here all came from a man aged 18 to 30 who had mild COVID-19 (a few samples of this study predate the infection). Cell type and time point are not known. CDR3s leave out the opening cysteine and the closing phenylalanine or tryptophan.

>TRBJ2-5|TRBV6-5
ASSYSTSGVGETQY
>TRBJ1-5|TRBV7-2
ASSLMPDNQPQH
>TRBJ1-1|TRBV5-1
ASSWNTDGTEAF
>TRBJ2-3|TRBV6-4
ASSDSGGLDTQY
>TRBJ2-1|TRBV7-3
ASSLNYNEQF
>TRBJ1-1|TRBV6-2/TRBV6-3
ASSQLAGTPREVTEAF
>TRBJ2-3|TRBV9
ASSVAPWPDTQY
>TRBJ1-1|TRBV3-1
ASSKWNTEAF
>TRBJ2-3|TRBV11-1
ASSPDRVLADTQY
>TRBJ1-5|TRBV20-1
SASRLDSNQPQH
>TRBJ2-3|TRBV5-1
ASSLGDRGRIADTQY
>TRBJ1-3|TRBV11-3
ASSLFPPQGVHSGNTIY
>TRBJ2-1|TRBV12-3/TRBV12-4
ASSLSGGPHEQF
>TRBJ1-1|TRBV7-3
ASSSMAFTEAF
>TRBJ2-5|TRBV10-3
AIRPGGGPETQY
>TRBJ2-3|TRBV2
ASSEMLLLAGGLADTQY
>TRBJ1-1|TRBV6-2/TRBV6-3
ASSYGQKAF
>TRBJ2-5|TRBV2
ASSETAGGETQY
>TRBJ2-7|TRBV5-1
ASSLDRTYEQY
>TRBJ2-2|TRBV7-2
ASSLDGIANTGELF
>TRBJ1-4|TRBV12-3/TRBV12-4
ASSRMGSIEKLF
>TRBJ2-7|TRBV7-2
ASSLATGGDRRYEQY
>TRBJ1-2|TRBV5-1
ASSFGFGYT
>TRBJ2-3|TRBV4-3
ASSQDPAVSTDTQY
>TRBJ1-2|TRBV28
ASSWGPGTDYGYT
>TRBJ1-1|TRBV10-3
ATAQGLNTEAF
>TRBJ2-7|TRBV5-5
ASSLDRDYQEQY
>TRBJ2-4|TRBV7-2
ASSLGGAGAKNIQY
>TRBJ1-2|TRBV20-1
SAMTGGYT
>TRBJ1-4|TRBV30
AWSVKGLGRREKLF
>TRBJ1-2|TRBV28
ASNRNGYT
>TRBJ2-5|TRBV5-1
ASSLEQQVGETQY
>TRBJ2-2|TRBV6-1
ASSDWTGGTGELF
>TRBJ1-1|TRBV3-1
ASSPSTRGGTEAF
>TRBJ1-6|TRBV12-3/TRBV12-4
ASSLEGSALH
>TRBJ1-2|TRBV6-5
ATSARMKNYGYT
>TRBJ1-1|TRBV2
ASRSRRLGTEAF
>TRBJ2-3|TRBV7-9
ASSLRRGDNQY
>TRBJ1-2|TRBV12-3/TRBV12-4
ASSSGSYTRGGYGYT
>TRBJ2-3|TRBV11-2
ASSPRWGGTDTQY
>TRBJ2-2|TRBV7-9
ASSPIYTGELF
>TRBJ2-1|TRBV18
ASSPSRGDYNEQF
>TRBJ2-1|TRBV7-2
ASSFSVPYNEQF
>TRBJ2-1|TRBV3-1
ASSQDTASFYNEQF
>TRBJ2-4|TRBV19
ASSPLDRENIQY
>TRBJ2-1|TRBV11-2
ASSSRLAGGVKVEQF
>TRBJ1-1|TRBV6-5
ASRRTWALDTEAF
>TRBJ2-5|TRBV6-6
ASTPHDREETQY